The subject of this entry is one TCR beta chain. Trimming at V came to 3 bases and at J to 4 bases, leaving 10 bases not matched to a gene. The germline gives CDR1 KGHSH, CDR2 LQKENI. CDR3 length: 16 amino acids. This entry is derived from a study of blood T cell repertoires in COVID-19. Authors' analysis steps: Counts of nucleated cells, estimated from reference gene primer amplification, were obtained. The assay was immunoSEQ multiplex PCR, and TCRdb's table has in-frame clones only and misses some. The DNA was the basis for D and trimming; V, J and clone size are from that table. The sample lists about 240,000 clones; 70% to 90% were seen once.

This rearrangement joins TRBV18 to TRBJ1-2, with 8 bases that match TRBD1. The sample was peripheral blood. The TCR sequence derives from a man between 45 and 60 years old with acute or convalescent COVID-19. The CDR3 is CASSPTGQDDLYGYTF. CDR3 sequence (DNA): TGTGCCAGCTCACCGACGGGACAGGACGACCTCTATGGCTACACCTTC.